This T cell receptor (beta chain) was retrieved from a study of control samples from healthy donors and cancer patients. Germline loops: CDR1 SGHTA, CDR2 FQGNSA. V lost 1 base, J lost 7 bases, and 14 bases lay in between. The CDR3 has 15 amino acids. Assay: immunoSEQ multiplex PCR; the TCRdb copy retains only in-frame clones and omits some. Among fewer than 200,000 clones listed, around 94% were seen once. Sequenced: blood. The rearrangement links TRBV7-2 to TRBJ1-5; D is possibly TRBD1 (6 bases). The sequence derives from a young man in good health. The CDR3 spells CASSLVGGPGQPQHF. In DNA, the CDR3 is TGTGCCAGCAGCTTAGTGGGGGGGCCTGGGCAGCCCCAGCATTTT.